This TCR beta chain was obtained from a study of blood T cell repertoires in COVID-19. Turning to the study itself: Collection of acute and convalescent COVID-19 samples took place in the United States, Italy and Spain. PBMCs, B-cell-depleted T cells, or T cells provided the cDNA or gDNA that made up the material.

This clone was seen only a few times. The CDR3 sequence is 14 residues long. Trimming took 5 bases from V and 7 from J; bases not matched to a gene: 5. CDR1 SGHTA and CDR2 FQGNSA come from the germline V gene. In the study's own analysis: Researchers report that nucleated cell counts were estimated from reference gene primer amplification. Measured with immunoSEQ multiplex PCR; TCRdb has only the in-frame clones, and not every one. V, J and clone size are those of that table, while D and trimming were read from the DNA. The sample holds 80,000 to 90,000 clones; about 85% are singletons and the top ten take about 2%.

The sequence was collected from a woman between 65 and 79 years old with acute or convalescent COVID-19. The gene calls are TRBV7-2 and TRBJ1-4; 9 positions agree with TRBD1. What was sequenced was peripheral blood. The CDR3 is CASSQDRGREKLFF. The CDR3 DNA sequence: TGTGCCAGCAGCCAGGACAGGGGACGTGAAAAACTGTTTTTT.